The text below deals with one T cell receptor (beta chain). The CDR3 runs to 12 residues. CDR1 LNHDA and CDR2 SQIVND come from the germline V gene (reference sequence). The ends were cut back, 4 bases at V and 5 bases at J, with 7 bases in the middle. The data were taken from a study of CD4+ T cells in melanoma. Sequenced by immunoSEQ multiplex PCR; TCRdb stores in-frame clones only, minus some. Among roughly 120,000 clones listed, about 90% were seen once. The chain combines TRBV19 with TRBJ2-3; D may be TRBD1 (5 bases). This TCR came from a human donor with melanoma. Source material: peripheral blood. The CDR3 here is CASSTQGDTQYF. CDR3 DNA sequence: TGTGCCAGTAGTACCCAGGGAGATACGCAGTATTTT.